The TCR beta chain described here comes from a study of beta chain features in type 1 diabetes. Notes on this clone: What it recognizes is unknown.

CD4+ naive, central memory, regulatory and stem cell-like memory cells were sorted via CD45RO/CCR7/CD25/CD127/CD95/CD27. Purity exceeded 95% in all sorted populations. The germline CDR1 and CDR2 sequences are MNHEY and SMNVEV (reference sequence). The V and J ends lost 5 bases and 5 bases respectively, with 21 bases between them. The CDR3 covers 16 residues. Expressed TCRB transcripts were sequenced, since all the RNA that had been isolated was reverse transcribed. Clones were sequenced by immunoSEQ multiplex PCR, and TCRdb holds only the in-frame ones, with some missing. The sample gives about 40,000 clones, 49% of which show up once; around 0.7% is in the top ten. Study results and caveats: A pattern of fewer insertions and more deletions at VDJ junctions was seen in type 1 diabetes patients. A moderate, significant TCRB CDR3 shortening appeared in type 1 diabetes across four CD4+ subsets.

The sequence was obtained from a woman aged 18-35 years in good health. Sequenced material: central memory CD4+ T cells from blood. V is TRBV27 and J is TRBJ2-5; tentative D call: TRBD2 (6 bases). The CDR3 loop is CASSTPAGGGGETQYF. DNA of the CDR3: TGTGCCAGCAGTACACCTGCGGGCGGTGGGGGGGAGACCCAGTACTTC.